This passage covers 29 T cell receptor beta chains from one sample sequenced in a study of cytomegalovirus exposure and HLA in healthy donors. PCR employed 60 Vbeta and 13 Jbeta primers. TCRdb's copy holds only in-frame clones and misses some; the assay was immunoSEQ multiplex PCR. The sample holds about 190,000 clones, almost 80% seen once. Sequencing used PBMCs. The origin of the receptors is a woman under 30 in good health and CMV-seronegative.

The chain joins TRBV6-5 to TRBJ1-2, with 7 bases that match TRBD1. The V segment lost 4 bases and the J segment 4 bases; nucleotides outside the gene matches: 9. The CDR3 covers 15 residues. CDR1 and CDR2 (germline): MNHEY, SVGAGI. This CDR3 is CASSFRTGAVYGYTF. CDR3 nucleotide sequence: TGTGCCAGCAGTTTCAGGACAGGTGCTGTCTATGGCTACACCTTC.

V is TRBV4-3 and J is TRBJ2-6; perhaps TRBD1 as D (5 bases). The CDR3 extends over 17 amino acids. Trimming removed 0 bases at V and 0 bases at J, with 9 bases between. Looked up from germline, CDR1 is LGHNA and CDR2 is YSLEER. CDR3 residues: CASSQDTGNSGANVLTF. Here the CDR3 DNA reads TGCGCCAGCAGCCAAGATACAGGTAACTCTGGGGCCAACGTCCTGACTTTC.

V and J are TRBV13 and TRBJ2-2, with 9 bases lining up with TRBD2. The CDR3 spans 14 residues. Trimming removed 6 bases from V and 5 bases from J; junction bases left unmatched: 4. Germline CDR1 PRHDT, CDR2 FYEKMQ (reference sequence). In nucleotides, the CDR3 is TGTGCCAGCAGTGGGACTAGCTGGACCGGGGAGCTGTTTTTT. It specifies CASSGTSWTGELFF.

The genes are TRBV27 and TRBJ2-1; 12 nucleotides align to TRBD2. V lost 5 bases, J lost 7 bases, and 12 bases stayed unmatched. Germline V gene lookup returns CDR1 MNHEY and CDR2 SMNVEV (reference sequence). The length of the CDR3 is 17 residues. The CDR3 protein is CASSTLAGGPRSNEQFF. DNA for the CDR3: TGTGCCAGCAGTACCCTAGCGGGGGGGCCCCGGAGTAATGAGCAGTTCTTC.

The chain combines TRBV7-2 with TRBJ2-3, with 11 nucleotides matching TRBD2. Per germline, CDR1 SGHTA and CDR2 FQGNSA. This CDR3 is 16 amino acids long. The J segment lost 7 bases and the V segment lost 5 bases, leaving 11 bases of the junction unmatched. The CDR3 reads CASSLGQLAGGNTQYF. The CDR3 coding sequence is TGTGCCAGCAGCCTAGGTCAGCTAGCGGGAGGAAATACGCAGTATTTT.

V is TRBV28 and J is TRBJ2-7, with TRBD2 as a possible D gene (5 bases). Trimming stripped 4 bases from V and 3 bases from J, with 19 bases between. CDR3 length equals 16 residues. Per the germline V gene, CDR1 is MDHEN and CDR2 is SYDVKM. The CDR3, as DNA: TGTGCCAGCAGTTCCCTCGGGAACCGTAAACTCTACGAGCAGTACTTC. Its translation is CASSSLGNRKLYEQYF. The full variable domain, with the rest looked up from reference TRBV28 and TRBJ2-7, is DVKVTQSSRYLVKRTGEKVFLECVQDMDHENMFWYRQDPGLGLRLIYFSYDVKMKEKGDIPEGYSVSREKKERFSLILESASTNQTSMYLCASSSLGNRKLYEQYFGPGTRLTVT.

The rearrangement uses TRBV5-1 and TRBJ1-1, with 7 positions matching TRBD1. The V segment lost 4 bases and the J segment 11 bases; nucleotides outside the gene matches: 5. CDR1 SGHRS and CDR2 YFSETQ come from the germline V gene. The length of the CDR3 is 11 residues. As DNA, the CDR3 is TGCGCCAGCAGCAGTGACAGGGTGGCTTTCTTT. Encoded protein: CASSSDRVAFF.

The rearrangement joins TRBV25-1 to TRBJ1-1; no clear D. Per the germline V gene, CDR1 is MGHDK and CDR2 is SYGVNS. The CDR3 extends over 13 amino acids. V gave up 2 bases and J gave up 7 bases, with 11 bases separating them. The CDR3 bases are TGTGCCAGCAGTGAAGGTTGGGGAGTTGAAGCTTTCTTT. Its protein is CASSEGWGVEAFF.

This clone was seen more than once but under ten times. The chain recombines TRBV5-4 with TRBJ1-1; D ambiguous. This CDR3 comprises 15 residues. V was shortened by 2 bases and J by 0 bases, with 11 bases between the two germline ends. From germline, CDR1 is SGHNT and CDR2 YYREEE (reference sequence). CDR3 sequence: CASSFITQMNTEAFF. The CDR3 nucleotides are TGTGCCAGCAGCTTTATAACTCAAATGAACACTGAAGCTTTCTTT. Drawing the rest from reference TRBV5-4 and TRBJ1-1, the complete variable domain is ETGVTQSPTHLIKTRGQQVTLRCSSQSGHNTVSWYQQALGQGPQFIFQYYREEENGRGNFPPRFSGLQFPNYSSELNVNALELDDSALYLCASSFITQMNTEAFFGQGTRLTVV.

This chain links TRBV28 with TRBJ2-7; 10 nucleotides agree with TRBD1. V shed 2 bases and J 3 bases; nucleotides not matched to a gene: 4. The CDR3 consists of 15 residues. Germline V lookup: CDR1 MDHEN, CDR2 SYDVKM. This CDR3 reads CASSLPGQGNYEQYF. As DNA, the CDR3 is TGTGCCAGCAGTTTACCGGGACAGGGGAACTACGAGCAGTACTTC.

V gene TRBV4-2 combines with J gene TRBJ2-3, with TRBD2 identical over 7 bases. The germline V gene has CDR1 LGHNA and CDR2 YNFKEQ. The CDR3 loop spans 16 amino acids. With V trimmed by 4 bases and J by 6 bases, 13 bases remained unmatched. CDR3 amino acids: CASSPALAYLQDTQYF. The CDR3 bases are TGTGCCAGCAGCCCCGCACTAGCGTACCTACAGGATACGCAGTATTTT.

This sequence joins TRBV7-9 and TRBJ1-5, with 11 bases fitting TRBD1. Germline V lookup: CDR1 SEHNR, CDR2 FQNEAQ (reference sequence). V dropped 4 bases and J dropped 7; count of bases not matched to a gene: 3. The length of the CDR3 is 14 residues. The CDR3 loop reads CASSSGQGAQPQHF. The CDR3 bases are TGTGCCAGCAGCTCAGGACAGGGGGCCCAGCCCCAGCATTTT.

V gene TRBV19 combines with J gene TRBJ2-5; 8 bases align to TRBD1. Germline V CDR1 and CDR2: LNHDA, SQIVND (reference sequence). The CDR3 totals 15 residues. Trimming took 7 bases from V and 6 from J; bases not matched to a gene: 13. The CDR3 DNA sequence: TGTGCCAGTACCATCCAGAGGGACAGGAGAAAGACCCAGTACTTC. It codes for CASTIQRDRRKTQYF.

This clone was seen a few times. The chain couples TRBV6-5 to TRBJ1-4; perhaps TRBD1 as D (5 bases). Trimming shortened V by 4 bases and J by 5 bases, and 11 bases separated the two germline ends. Germline V gene lookup returns CDR1 MNHEY and CDR2 SVGAGI. CDR3 length: 14 amino acids. CDR3 DNA sequence: TGTGCCAGCAGTTTGGGGCACGACAATGAAAAACTGTTTTTT. It translates to CASSLGHDNEKLFF.

The gene calls are TRBV28 and TRBJ1-1, with D tentatively TRBD1 (6 bases). Trimming pared 6 bases from V and 3 bases from J, leaving 14 bases between. CDR1 MDHEN and CDR2 SYDVKM come from the germline V gene. The CDR3 runs to 14 residues. CDR3 sequence: CASSVRGLHTEAFF. The CDR3 nucleotides read TGTGCCAGCAGCGTCAGGGGCCTTCACACTGAAGCTTTCTTT.

This CDR3 reads CASSRSTGTVKETQYF. The CDR3 nucleotides are TGTGCCAGCAGCCGCTCAACCGGGACTGTCAAAGAGACCCAGTACTTC. The chain employs TRBV28 and TRBJ2-5, with D possibly being TRBD2 (6 bases). Trimming cost V 6 bases and J 3 bases, with 20 bases left between them. Germline V gives CDR1 MDHEN, CDR2 SYDVKM. The CDR3 contains 16 residues.

J is TRBJ1-2 and V is TRBV10-3; 8 bases align to TRBD1. The V and J ends lost 4 bases and 8 bases, in that order; junction bases with no gene match: 9. From germline, CDR1 is ENHRY and CDR2 SYGVKD. This CDR3 is built from 14 residues. The CDR3 here is CAISAGTGEYGYTF. In DNA form, the CDR3 reads TGTGCCATCAGTGCCGGGACAGGTGAATACGGCTACACCTTC.

The rearrangement uses TRBV19 and TRBJ2-1, with a possible D match to TRBD1 (6 bases). Trimming cost V 6 bases and J 8 bases, with 14 bases left between them. The CDR3 spans 13 residues. The germline CDR1 and CDR2 sequences are LNHDA and SQIVND (reference sequence). CDR3 nucleotide sequence: TGTGCCAGTAGGGGGACACACCCCGATGAGCAGTTCTTC. Amino acid sequence: CASRGTHPDEQFF.

The chain is built from TRBV10-3 and TRBJ1-5; D is possibly TRBD1 (5 bases). Germline CDR1 ENHRY, CDR2 SYGVKD. CDR3 length: 15 residues. Trimming took off 10 bases at V and 0 bases at J, with 16 bases between the two ends. The CDR3: CATTGGGNSNQPQHF. The CDR3 DNA is TGTGCCACCACCGGGGGGGGTAATAGCAATCAGCCCCAGCATTTT.

This rearrangement joins TRBV5-6 to TRBJ1-5; D is perhaps TRBD1 (6 bases). CDR1 and CDR2 from the germline V gene are SGHDT and YYEEEE. The ends were cut back, 0 bases at V and 4 bases at J, with 11 bases in the middle. The CDR3 length is 15 residues. CDR3 amino acids: CASSLGQGWNQPQHF. CDR3 bases: TGTGCCAGCAGCTTGGGGCAGGGGTGGAATCAGCCCCAGCATTTT. Filled out from reference TRBV5-6 and TRBJ1-5, the complete variable domain reads DAGVTQSPTHLIKTRGQQVTLRCSPKSGHDTVSWYQQALGQGPQFIFQYYEEEERQRGNFPDRFSGHQFPNYSSELNVNALLLGDSALYLCASSLGQGWNQPQHFGDGTRLSIL.

V is TRBV19 and J is TRBJ1-1; no firm D call. The CDR3 loop spans 13 amino acids. V dropped 7 bases and J dropped 0 bases, with 9 bases sitting between them. CDR1 LNHDA and CDR2 SQIVND come from the germline V gene (reference sequence). Written as DNA, the CDR3 is TGTGCCAGTAAATTACAGTTGAACACTGAAGCTTTCTTT. Amino acids: CASKLQLNTEAFF.

V is TRBV7-9 and J is TRBJ2-7; 11 bases match TRBD2. The CDR3 is made up of 17 amino acids. The J segment lost 6 bases and the V segment lost 5 bases, leaving 15 bases of the junction unmatched. CDR1 is SEHNR and CDR2 is FQNEAQ in the germline V gene (reference sequence). The chain's CDR3 is CASSPPSGGKSRGEQYF. As DNA, the CDR3 is TGTGCCAGCAGCCCGCCTAGCGGGGGGAAATCCCGTGGCGAGCAGTACTTC.

The chain employs TRBV27 and TRBJ2-4; 7 positions match TRBD2. The V segment lost 5 bases and the J segment 9 bases; nucleotides outside the gene matches: 4. The CDR3 has 12 amino acids. Germline CDR1 reads MNHEY; CDR2 reads SMNVEV (reference sequence). The CDR3: CASSPGGSIQYF. The CDR3 DNA follows: TGTGCCAGCAGTCCCGGGGGGAGCATTCAGTACTTC.

The chain recombines TRBV11-2 with TRBJ1-6; 7 nucleotides match TRBD1. The J segment lost 2 bases and the V segment lost 0 bases, leaving 4 bases of the junction unmatched. This CDR3 has 17 amino acids. Germline CDR1 SGHAT, CDR2 FQNNGV. DNA for the CDR3: TGTGCCAGCAGCTTAGAAGCCAGGGGGACCTATAATTCACCCCTCCACTTT. Protein: CASSLEARGTYNSPLHF.

The chain uses TRBV5-1 and TRBJ2-1; 16 bases match TRBD2. J was trimmed by 5 bases and V by 6 bases; bases with no gene match: 5. The CDR3 consists of 16 residues. Germline V gene lookup returns CDR1 SGHRS and CDR2 YFSETQ. The chain's CDR3 is CASKGLAGGINNEQFF. CDR3 coding DNA: TGCGCCAGCAAGGGACTAGCGGGGGGGATCAACAATGAGCAGTTCTTC.

The chain couples TRBV6-1 to TRBJ2-3, with D tentatively TRBD1 (5 bases). V lost 0 bases and J 4 bases, leaving 11 bases between the germline ends. From germline, CDR1 is MNHNS and CDR2 SASEGT. This CDR3 is built from 15 residues. The CDR3 loop reads CASSEARGSADTQYF. The CDR3 DNA sequence: TGTGCCAGCAGTGAAGCAAGGGGTAGTGCAGATACGCAGTATTTT.

This rearrangement joins TRBV9 to TRBJ1-1, with D hard to call. The germline V gene has CDR1 SGDLS and CDR2 YYNGEE. The V end lost 0 bases, the J end lost 1 base, and 4 bases lay between the germline ends. The CDR3 spans 13 residues. CDR3 DNA: TGTGCCAGCAGCGTAGCCAAGAACACTGAAGCTTTCTTT. Translated: CASSVAKNTEAFF.

This chain uses TRBV28 with TRBJ2-1; 8 positions agree with TRBD2. Germline CDR1 MDHEN, CDR2 SYDVKM. The junction had 10 bases not matched to a gene; V was cut back by 5 bases and J by 7 bases. The CDR3 runs 15 residues. The CDR3 bases are TGTGCCAGCAGTCAGAGCGGGAGAGCAGCAAATGAGCAGTTCTTC. Translating it yields CASSQSGRAANEQFF.

This chain links TRBV6-7 with TRBJ1-1; perhaps TRBD1 as D (5 bases). TRBV6-7 is an ORF for which the function is uncertain. Between the trimmed V and J ends, which lost 5 bases and 5 bases, there was a span of 15 bases. This CDR3 spans 14 amino acids. DNA for the CDR3: TGTGCCAGCAGTCCCCCTTCGGGGGGGACTGAAGCTTTCTTT. It translates to CASSPPSGGTEAFF.